This T cell receptor (beta chain) originates from a study of shared clonotypes between healthy human individuals. Notes on the study in general: Limited genetic and exposure-history diversity came from having few donors. Non-shared clonotypes were found to have lower generation probabilities than the clonotypes that were shared by all four of the sorted-subset donors.

The study separated CD4+ cells into CD45RA+ naive and CD45RA-negative memory subsets. Using around 180 ng DNA, 30,000 to 35,000 T cell genomes, the sorted-subset replicate PCRs were run. The table came from immunoSEQ multiplex PCR; TCRdb's copy has only in-frame clones and leaves some out. The table shows some 2,000,000 clones, with 85% to 95% occurring only once. Remarks on this clone: Its antigen is unknown.

This CDR3 is built from 16 residues. Between the trimmed V and J ends, which lost 0 bases and 5 bases, there was a span of 16 bases. The germline V gene has CDR1 SEHNR and CDR2 FQNEAQ (reference sequence). The origin of this receptor is a man between 18 and 29 years old in good health. The J gene is TRBJ2-5, the V gene TRBV7-9, with D uncertain. Input material: naive CD4+ T cells sorted from blood. The subset denotes: CD45RA+ positively selected. DNA for the CDR3: TGTGCCAGCAGCTTAGCGCTCTCTCCCGGGCGGGAGACCCAGTACTTC. Protein: CASSLALSPGRETQYF.